Described below is a single TCR beta chain sequence and its context. Its antigen is still unknown. The sample originates from a study of Ad26.COV2.S vaccination and SARS-CoV-2 variants. As for the study in general: The authors gave Ad26.COV2.S intramuscularly, either once or twice 56 days apart. Study-level results: Spike-specific TCR breadth was greater in vaccine than placebo recipients.

Sequencing was performed with immunoSEQ multiplex PCR; in TCRdb, only in-frame clones are kept and a portion is missing. In the table there are about 680,000 clones, 89% of which are singletons. Treatment defined: about 20 received Ad26.COV2.S at low or high dose, single or two shots; roughly five received placebo; per-sample allocation not given. Collection of samples fell on day 63 after the first vaccine or placebo injection. The germline V gene encodes CDR1 GTSNPN and CDR2 SVGIG (reference sequence). The CDR3 loop spans 15 amino acids. V was trimmed by 0 bases and J by 5 bases, leaving 14 bases between them.

The chain carries TRBV30 and TRBJ1-5, with no clear D. Sequencing used peripheral blood, obtained in a trial of Ad26.COV2.S vaccine versus placebo. The TCR sequence derives from a person aged 18-65 years who received the Ad26.COV2.S COVID-19 vaccine or a placebo. CDR3 sequence reads: CAWSVPGLGYQPQHF. The CDR3 nucleotides are TGTGCCTGGAGTGTACCCGGCTTAGGGTATCAGCCCCAGCATTTT.